Presented here are 24 T cell receptor beta chains from one specimen sequenced in a study of beta chain bispecific antibodies for T cell cancers. Study observations and caveats: Most targeted TRBV signal came from the leukemia cell line cells, not normal T cells.

No antigen has been assigned to these receptors. Expansion lasted two to four days, with either anti-CD3 antibody OKT3 or CD3/CD28 beads. TCRdb called the 5' RACE reads again in MiXCR, with one record for every CDR3 protein. The repertoire holds approximately 15,000 distinct CDR3 sequences, with 2% to 2.5% as singletons. Sequencing was done on a sample of healthy donor T cells cultured with leukemia cells. These receptors all stem from a human donor in good health. Some clones in this sample may be carry-over from other donors' samples.

In its sample, this clonotype was seen many times. V usage is TRBV10-2 and J usage is TRBJ2-1; D may be TRBD2 (7 bases). The CDR3 loop spans 14 amino acids. Germline CDR1 WSHSY, CDR2 SAAADI. The germline V and J ends were trimmed by 5 bases and 1 base, with 9 bases remaining between them. The CDR3 nucleotides are TGCGCCAGCAGTCGGGGGGCTTCCTACAATGAGCAGTTCTTC. Protein: CASSRGASYNEQFF.

This clonotype was counted between two and nine times. The chain employs TRBV28 and TRBJ2-7; the D gene could be TRBD1 or TRBD2 (6 bases each). V gave up 2 bases and J gave up 2 bases, with 19 bases separating them. CDR3 size: 17 residues. The germline CDR1 and CDR2 sequences are MDHEN and SYDVKM. The CDR3 DNA follows: TGTGCCAGCAGTTTACCACCGGGGGACATCGGGGCCTACGAGCAGTACTTC. Protein sequence: CASSLPPGDIGAYEQYF.

By sample fraction, this clonotype is medium-sized. The chain is built from TRBV6-5 and TRBJ2-7, with D perhaps matching TRBD2 (5 bases). Germline CDR1 is MNHEY and CDR2 is SVGAGI. Trimming shortened V by 6 bases and J by 2 bases, and 11 bases separated the two germline ends. The CDR3 totals 13 residues. The CDR3 DNA reads as TGTGCCAGCAGGCCAGCGGAAACCTACGAGCAGTACTTC. The encoded protein is CASRPAETYEQYF.

This clonotype was seen many times. CDR3 protein: CSARDWDKGLQAQHF. CDR3 sequence (DNA): TGCAGTGCTAGAGATTGGGACAAGGGGCTCCAGGCCCAGCATTTT. The gene calls are TRBV20-1 and TRBJ1-5; possibly TRBD1 for D (6 bases). CDR1 DFQATT and CDR2 SNEGSKA come from the germline V gene (reference sequence). V was clipped by 0 bases and J by 11 bases, with 20 bases between them. The CDR3 loop spans 15 amino acids.

There are many counts of this clonotype. The V and J genes are TRBV15 and TRBJ2-6; D is tentatively TRBD1 or TRBD2 (5 bases each). Looked up from germline, CDR1 is LNHNV and CDR2 is YYDKDF (reference sequence). V was trimmed by 5 bases and J by 6 bases, leaving 11 bases between them. The CDR3 covers 14 residues. The CDR3 loop is CATSFRGQANVLTF. CDR3 DNA sequence: TGTGCCACCAGCTTCCGGGGCCAGGCCAACGTCCTGACTTTC.

This clonotype has a count of ten or more. The J gene is TRBJ1-5, the V gene TRBV7-9; D is unresolved. Germline V gene data show CDR1 as SEHNR and CDR2 as FQNEAQ (reference sequence). The V and J ends lost 3 bases and 2 bases respectively, with 8 bases between them. The CDR3 covers 14 residues. CDR3 protein: CASSFSEGNQPQHF. CDR3 nucleotides: TGTGCCAGCAGCTTCTCTGAGGGCAATCAGCCCCAGCATTTT.

As concerns this clonotype: This may stem from a read error, because a much larger clone lies one nucleotide away. The chain has TRBV2 and TRBJ2-3; 7 bases map to TRBD1. The germline V gene has CDR1 SNHLY and CDR2 FYNNEI. The CDR3 spans 14 residues. V shed 6 bases, J shed 0 bases, and the junction held 3 bases outside the gene matches. The CDR3 sequence is CASSPGGSTDTQYF. The CDR3 DNA sequence: TGTGCCAGCAGCCCAGGGGGTAGCACAGATACGCAGTATTTT.

This clonotype was seen at least ten times. The V gene is TRBV10-3, the J gene TRBJ2-7; D remains ambiguous. The V gene lost 3 bases and the J gene lost 3 bases, with 12 bases spanning the gap. The CDR3 consists of 14 residues. Germline V gives CDR1 ENHRY, CDR2 SYGVKD. The CDR3, as DNA: TGTGCCATCAGTGACCAAAGGGTGCACTACGAGCAGTACTTC. The encoded protein is CAISDQRVHYEQYF.

At least ten counts were recorded for this clonotype. The J gene is TRBJ2-7, the V gene TRBV5-8; D is uncertain. Germline-derived CDR1 and CDR2 are SGHTS and YDEGEE. The germline V and J ends were trimmed by 4 bases and 5 bases, with 16 bases remaining between them. This CDR3 has 14 residues. The CDR3: CASSRPGIPDEQYF. The CDR3 bases are TGTGCCAGCAGCCGGCCGGGTATTCCGGACGAGCAGTACTTC. The whole variable domain, filled in from reference TRBV5-8 and TRBJ2-7, reads EAGVTQSPTHLIKTRGQQATLRCSPISGHTSVYWYQQALGLGLQFLLWYDEGEERNRGNFPPRFSGRQFPNYSSELNVNALELEDSALYLCASSRPGIPDEQYFGPGTRLTVT.

The sample holds many counts of this clonotype. The chain combines TRBV20-1 with TRBJ2-1; D not certain. The CDR3 loop spans 10 amino acids. V was cut by 4 bases and J by 7 bases, with 5 bases left in between. Germline V gene sequence: CDR1 DFQATT, CDR2 SNEGSKA (reference sequence). CDR3 DNA: TGCAGTGCTAAACAGAATGAGCAGTTCTTC. Translated: CSAKQNEQFF.

At least ten counts were recorded for this clonotype. This rearrangement joins TRBV19 to TRBJ1-2; no firm D call. Germline V lookup: CDR1 LNHDA, CDR2 SQIVND (reference sequence). With 5 bases removed from V and 5 bases from J, the gap between germline ends came to 9 bases. The CDR3 extends over 12 amino acids. Here the CDR3 reads CASSLTGYGYTF. The CDR3 coding sequence is TGTGCCAGTAGTTTAACTGGGTATGGCTACACCTTC.

At least ten counts were recorded for this clonotype. The chain links TRBV7-6 to TRBJ1-1, with TRBD1 as a possible D gene (5 bases). Per the germline V gene, CDR1 is SGHVS and CDR2 is FNYEAQ. The CDR3 extends over 15 amino acids. V lost 0 bases and J 1 base, leaving 9 bases between the germline ends. The CDR3 DNA is TGTGCCAGCAGCTTAGCGGGGGAGGGGAACACTGAAGCTTTCTTT. It is translated as CASSLAGEGNTEAFF.

This clonotype was picked up many times. The chain links TRBV4-1 to TRBJ2-7, with D uncertain. The V end lost 1 base, the J end lost 3 bases, and 7 bases lay between the germline ends. Germline V gene data show CDR1 as MGHRA and CDR2 as YSYEKL. The CDR3 runs to 13 residues. This CDR3 is CASSQGGGYEQYF. CDR3 nucleotide sequence: TGCGCCAGCAGCCAAGGCGGTGGCTACGAGCAGTACTTC.

This clonotype was counted at least ten times. The V and J genes are TRBV4-1 and TRBJ2-7; D not certain. V was pared by 4 bases and J by 3 bases, with 19 bases between. Looked up from germline, CDR1 is MGHRA and CDR2 is YSYEKL. The CDR3 consists of 16 residues. CDR3 loop: CASSLEHRGSFYEQYF. The DNA of the CDR3 is TGCGCCAGCAGCCTAGAGCACAGAGGATCGTTCTACGAGCAGTACTTC.

This clonotype was seen at least ten times. The CDR3 DNA reads TGTGCCAGCAGCCTCCTACCGACTAACTATGGCTACACCTTC. The encoded protein is CASSLLPTNYGYTF. The genes are TRBV27 and TRBJ1-2, with unresolved D. The V and J ends lost 6 bases and 0 bases respectively, with 11 bases between them. Germline V lookup: CDR1 MNHEY, CDR2 SMNVEV (reference sequence). The CDR3 loop spans 14 amino acids.

This clonotype was detected ten times or more. The rearrangement links TRBV9 to TRBJ1-1; D gene ambiguous. The germline V and J ends were trimmed by 7 bases and 0 bases, with 13 bases remaining between them. This CDR3 contains 14 residues. Germline lookup yields CDR1 SGDLS and CDR2 YYNGEE. CDR3 sequence reads: CASSRATMNTEAFF. The CDR3 DNA is TGTGCCAGCTCCCGGGCGACCATGAACACTGAAGCTTTCTTT.

This clonotype was counted at least ten times. The V and J genes are TRBV5-1 and TRBJ2-7, with 8 bases that match TRBD1. The CDR3 runs to 14 residues. CDR1 and CDR2 from the germline V gene are SGHRS and YFSETQ. The J segment lost 4 bases and the V segment lost 1 base, leaving 4 bases of the junction unmatched. As DNA, the CDR3 is TGCGCCAGCAGCTTGTCGGGACAGGCATACGAGCAGTACTTC. It encodes CASSLSGQAYEQYF. The full variable domain, its missing parts supplied by reference TRBV5-1 and TRBJ2-7, is KAGVTQTPRYLIKTRGQQVTLSCSPISGHRSVSWYQQTPGQGLQFLFEYFSETQRNKGNFPGRFSGRQFSNSRSEMNVSTLELGDSALYLCASSLSGQAYEQYFGPGTRLTVT.

This clonotype occurred many times. The CDR3 DNA is TGCAGTGCTAGGACAGGGGGACCGAACACTGAAGCTTTCTTT. It specifies CSARTGGPNTEAFF. The gene calls are TRBV20-1 and TRBJ1-1, with TRBD1 identical over 9 bases. Germline V CDR1 and CDR2: DFQATT, SNEGSKA (reference sequence). V shed 3 bases and J 1 base; nucleotides not matched to a gene: 3. This CDR3 region has 14 residues.

This clonotype has at least ten counts. This sequence joins TRBV19 and TRBJ1-2, with D perhaps matching TRBD1 (6 bases). V was cut by 4 bases and J by 3 bases, with 15 bases left in between. The CDR3 has 15 residues. Germline loops: CDR1 LNHDA, CDR2 SQIVND (reference sequence). For the CDR3, the DNA is TGTGCCAGTAGTACGGGCAGGGGAAGTGACTATGGCTACACCTTC. Translation: CASSTGRGSDYGYTF.

This clonotype was recorded at least ten times. The rearrangement links TRBV6-6 to TRBJ1-1; TRBD1 might be the D (5 bases). V was trimmed by 3 bases and J by 0 bases, leaving 14 bases between them. CDR3 length: 16 amino acids. CDR1 and CDR2 from the germline V gene are MNHNY and SVGAGI (reference sequence). As DNA, the CDR3 is TGTGCCAGCAGTTATCTTGGGGGGAGGGTGAACACTGAAGCTTTCTTT. It is translated as CASSYLGGRVNTEAFF.

This clonotype was found many times. The chain links TRBV28 to TRBJ2-3; D gene unclear. From germline, CDR1 is MDHEN and CDR2 SYDVKM. The CDR3 has 13 amino acids. V was cut by 4 bases and J by 2 bases, with 7 bases left in between. CDR3 residues: CASSYLHTDTQYF. The CDR3 DNA sequence: TGTGCCAGCAGTTATCTTCACACAGATACGCAGTATTTT.

In this sample, this clonotype turned up many times. The CDR3 coding sequence is TGTGCCACCCTAGGGGGAACCGGGGAGCTGTTTTTT. Its translation: CATLGGTGELFF. This chain links TRBV3-1 with TRBJ2-2; D possibly corresponds to TRBD1 (6 bases). V was cut by 10 bases and J by 5 bases, with 11 bases left in between. The CDR3 consists of 12 residues. From germline, CDR1 is LGHDT and CDR2 YNNKEL (reference sequence).

The sample holds many counts of this clonotype. The V gene is TRBV27, the J gene TRBJ1-5, with unresolved D. Trimming pared 8 bases from V and 2 bases from J, leaving 13 bases between. Germline assignment: CDR1 MNHEY and CDR2 SMNVEV (reference sequence). The CDR3 runs 14 residues. The CDR3 loop reads CASARGEGNQPQHF. DNA of the CDR3: TGTGCCAGCGCGCGGGGTGAGGGCAATCAGCCCCAGCATTTT.

This clonotype has at least ten counts. V usage is TRBV3-1 and J usage is TRBJ1-3, with D hard to call. CDR1 and CDR2 (germline): LGHDT, YNNKEL (reference sequence). The CDR3 consists of 15 residues. Trimming took off 4 bases at V and 0 bases at J, with 10 bases between the two ends. CDR3 coding DNA: TGTGCCAGCAGCCCAACCCACGGCTCTGGAAACACCATATATTTT. Translating it yields CASSPTHGSGNTIYF.